A single sample gave rise to the 27 T cell receptor beta chains below, sequenced in a study of CD8 T cells in ankylosing spondylitis. TCRdb independently ran MiXCR on the 5' RACE reads; one entry per CDR3 protein. The profile shows 350,000 to 450,000 distinct CDR3 sequences, approximately 20% of them singletons. The sequencing sample was made of blood, either unsorted or a sorted T cell fraction (not recorded which). The source of these receptors is a male donor with ankylosing spondylitis or in good health (not recorded which).

This clonotype was observed a few times. The chain's CDR3 is CATSEAGDPYEQYF. The CDR3 coding sequence is TGTGCCACCAGTGAGGCAGGGGATCCCTACGAGCAGTACTTC. The chain recombines TRBV24-1 with TRBJ2-7; possible D gene TRBD1, 6 bases. Germline-derived CDR1 and CDR2 are KGHDR and SFDVKD. V was trimmed by 4 bases and J by 2 bases, leaving 11 bases between them. There are 14 residues in the CDR3.

The rearrangement joins TRBV30 to TRBJ2-1, with 8 bases fitting TRBD2. From germline, CDR1 is GTSNPN and CDR2 SVGIG (reference sequence). This CDR3 is 16 amino acids long. V was clipped by 7 bases and J by 1 base; unmatched bases: 12. For the CDR3, the DNA is TGTGCCTCAACTGGGGTCCGGGAGGGATCCTACAATGAGCAGTTCTTC. This gives the protein CASTGVREGSYNEQFF.

This clonotype was picked up a small number of times. The CDR3 sequence is CASSTRDRGIHEQYF. The DNA of the CDR3 is TGTGCCAGTAGTACCCGGGACAGGGGTATCCACGAGCAGTACTTC. The chain uses TRBV19 and TRBJ2-7; 10 bases align to TRBD1. The germline gives CDR1 LNHDA, CDR2 SQIVND (reference sequence). The ends lost 4 bases at V and 5 bases at J; junction bases unmatched: 8. The CDR3 totals 15 residues.

This clonotype occurred a few times. The chain carries TRBV7-6 and TRBJ1-1, with D maybe TRBD1 (6 bases). The CDR3 spans 16 residues. Germline assignment: CDR1 SGHVS and CDR2 FNYEAQ. The V gene lost 1 base and the J gene lost 3 bases, with 15 bases spanning the gap. As DNA, the CDR3 is TGTGCCAGCAGCTTAGGCGCAGGGGCGAAGGACACTGAAGCTTTCTTT. Protein: CASSLGAGAKDTEAFF.

The J gene is TRBJ1-2, the V gene TRBV19, with D possibly matching TRBD1 (5 bases). CDR1 is LNHDA and CDR2 is SQIVND in the germline V gene (reference sequence). This CDR3 comprises 15 residues. V lost 5 bases and J lost 3, with 16 bases in between. The CDR3 loop is CASSPGTDLDYGYTF. The CDR3, as DNA: TGTGCCAGTAGTCCGGGGACGGATCTCGACTATGGCTACACCTTC. The full variable domain, its missing parts supplied by reference TRBV19 and TRBJ1-2, is DGGITQSPKYLFRKEGQNVTLSCEQNLNHDAMYWYRQDPGQGLRLIYYSQIVNDFQKGDIAEGYSVSREKKESFPLTVTSAQKNPTAFYLCASSPGTDLDYGYTFGSGTRLTVV.

The chain employs TRBV15 and TRBJ2-3; no firm D call. The length of the CDR3 is 15 residues. Germline V gene lookup returns CDR1 LNHNV and CDR2 YYDKDF (reference sequence). Trimming took off 3 bases at V and 0 bases at J, with 10 bases between the two ends. The CDR3 sequence: CATSSRTTSTDTQYF. As DNA, the CDR3 is TGTGCCACCAGCAGTAGGACGACTAGCACAGATACGCAGTATTTT.

This clonotype turned up a few times. The rearrangement joins TRBV7-9 to TRBJ2-5; D not resolved. This CDR3 has 15 residues. Germline V gene lookup returns CDR1 SEHNR and CDR2 FQNEAQ (reference sequence). V was pared by 2 bases and J by 1 base, with 11 bases between. The CDR3 loop is CASSLYPEFQETQYF. The CDR3 DNA reads as TGTGCCAGCAGCTTATATCCGGAATTCCAAGAGACCCAGTACTTC.

This clonotype was seen a few times. CDR3 sequence (DNA): TGTGCCAGCAGCTTCTACTCACAGGGTTATATCTCTGGAAACACCATATATTTT. Protein product: CASSFYSQGYISGNTIYF. The chain couples TRBV5-4 to TRBJ1-3; the D gene is possibly TRBD1 (6 bases). The CDR3 spans 18 residues. The V end was cut by 2 bases, the J end by 0 bases, with 18 bases between. The V gene's germline CDR1 is SGHNT and CDR2 YYREEE (reference sequence).

The chain couples TRBV7-9 to TRBJ1-2; the match to TRBD1 covers 8 bases. Germline lookup yields CDR1 SEHNR and CDR2 FQNEAQ (reference sequence). V trimming: 5 bases; J trimming: 5 bases; junction bases outside the gene matches: 10. The CDR3 sequence is 15 residues long. This CDR3 reads CASSERTGSGYGYTF. The CDR3 bases are TGTGCCAGCAGCGAAAGGACAGGGTCGGGATATGGCTACACCTTC.

The gene calls are TRBV20-1 and TRBJ1-2; TRBD1 agrees at 7 bases. V gave up 3 bases and J gave up 0 bases; unmatched junction bases: 13. The CDR3 extends over 17 amino acids. Germline V lookup: CDR1 DFQATT, CDR2 SNEGSKA (reference sequence). The CDR3 nucleotides are TGCAGTGCTAGCGACAGGGTGTCGACTGCCGCTAACTATGGCTACACCTTC. This sequence encodes CSASDRVSTAANYGYTF.

There are a few counts of this clonotype. The chain carries TRBV28 and TRBJ1-6; no clear D gene. The CDR3 has 15 residues. Germline CDR1 and CDR2: MDHEN and SYDVKM. V dropped 5 bases and J dropped 3 bases, with 11 bases sitting between them. This CDR3 reads CASSNLQDYNSPLHF. Written as DNA, the CDR3 is TGTGCCAGCAGTAACCTACAAGACTATAATTCACCCCTCCACTTT.

A few counts support this clonotype. The V gene is TRBV7-8, the J gene TRBJ2-1, with 10 bases lining up with TRBD2. This CDR3 spans 17 amino acids. Germline loops: CDR1 SGHVS, CDR2 FQNEAQ. Losses at the gene ends were 3 bases for V and 2 bases for J; bases not matched to a gene: 7. The CDR3 sequence is CASSFGASGGTYNEQFF. CDR3 coding DNA: TGTGCCAGCAGCTTCGGGGCTAGCGGGGGCACCTACAATGAGCAGTTCTTC.

This clonotype has a handful of counts. The chain is built from TRBV11-2 and TRBJ2-7; D is undetermined. V shed 4 bases and J shed 6 bases, with 10 bases lying between them. This CDR3 has 12 amino acids. The germline V gene encodes CDR1 SGHAT and CDR2 FQNNGV. CDR3 loop: CASSSPALEQYF. The CDR3 nucleotides read TGTGCCAGCAGCTCCCCCGCTCTCGAGCAGTACTTC.

This clonotype was seen a few times. The chain joins TRBV30 to TRBJ2-4; 7 positions match TRBD1. This CDR3 contains 13 residues. J lost 16 bases, V lost 3 bases, and 15 bases had no gene match. The germline gives CDR1 GTSNPN, CDR2 SVGIG (reference sequence). For the CDR3, the DNA is TGTGCCTGGAGCCCCGGGACAGCAACACTGGTCTACTTC. Its translation is CAWSPGTATLVYF.

V and J are TRBV6-2 or TRBV6-3 and TRBJ2-1, with D hard to call. Germline V gene sequence: CDR1 MNHEY, CDR2 SVGEGT. The ends were cut back, 1 base at V and 5 bases at J, with 15 bases in the middle. This CDR3 contains 16 residues. DNA for the CDR3: TGTGCCAGCAGTTACTACCAGAAAGCGCCAAACAATGAGCAGTTCTTC. Translating it yields CASSYYQKAPNNEQFF.

J is TRBJ2-7 and V is TRBV7-9, with D hard to call. V was shortened by 5 bases and J by 5 bases, with 16 bases between the two germline ends. CDR3 length: 14 residues. The V gene's germline CDR1 is SEHNR and CDR2 FQNEAQ (reference sequence). The CDR3 is CASSPPAAAHEQYF. The CDR3 nucleotides are TGTGCCAGCAGCCCCCCTGCGGCAGCCCACGAGCAGTACTTC. Combining the CDR3 with reference TRBV7-9 and TRBJ2-7 gives the whole variable domain DTGVSQNPRHKITKRGQNVTFRCDPISEHNRLYWYRQTLGQGPEFLTYFQNEAQLEKSRLLSDRFSAERPKGSFSTLEIQRTEQGDSAMYLCASSPPAAAHEQYFGPGTRLTVT.

Of note for this clonotype: A junction end diverges from the germline sequence, so it may reflect a read error. The V gene is TRBV20-1, the J gene TRBJ2-1; possible D gene TRBD2, 5 bases. CDR1 is DFQATT and CDR2 is SNEGSKA in the germline V gene (reference sequence). CDR3 length: 13 residues. This CDR3 reads CSGRGLLYNEQFF. As DNA, the CDR3 is TGCAGTGGTAGAGGGTTACTCTACAATGAGCAGTTCTTC.

This clonotype was counted a few times. The rearrangement uses TRBV6-1 and TRBJ2-1, with 7 nucleotides matching TRBD1. The length of the CDR3 is 13 residues. V lost 6 bases and J lost 7; bases outside the gene matches: 6. CDR1 and CDR2 (germline): MNHNS, SASEGT. The CDR3 DNA reads TGTGCCAGCAGGGGAACAGGGGAGAATGAGCAGTTCTTC. It codes for CASRGTGENEQFF.

This clonotype was seen a handful of times. The chain has TRBV20-1 and TRBJ2-1, with a tentative D call TRBD2 (6 bases). V lost 1 base to trimming and J lost 6 bases, with 13 bases between them. The CDR3 totals 14 residues. Germline CDR1 DFQATT, CDR2 SNEGSKA (reference sequence). CDR3 residues: CSARGQGGINEQFF. CDR3 sequence (DNA): TGCAGTGCTAGAGGGCAAGGCGGGATCAATGAGCAGTTCTTC.

V and J are TRBV20-1 and TRBJ1-5, with no clear D. Germline V CDR1 and CDR2: DFQATT, SNEGSKA (reference sequence). This CDR3 spans 14 amino acids. V lost 3 bases, J lost 0 bases, and 9 bases lay in between. The CDR3 DNA is TGCAGTGCTAGGGAGGATTATAGCAATCAGCCCCAGCATTTT. Its protein is CSAREDYSNQPQHF.

The V gene is TRBV6-2 or TRBV6-3, the J gene TRBJ2-1, with TRBD1 identical over 8 bases. CDR3 size: 18 residues. V dropped 6 bases and J dropped 7; count of bases not matched to a gene: 20. The V gene's germline CDR1 is MNHEY and CDR2 SVGEGT. CDR3 loop: CASRRPYTGTGGSNEQFF. DNA of the CDR3: TGTGCCAGCAGACGCCCCTACACCGGGACAGGAGGTAGTAATGAGCAGTTCTTC.

This clonotype was detected a few times. This chain connects TRBV20-1 to TRBJ2-7; D call uncertain. In germline, CDR1 is DFQATT, CDR2 SNEGSKA (reference sequence). There are 14 residues in the CDR3. Trimming took 0 bases from V and 4 from J, leaving 13 bases between them. For the CDR3, the DNA is TGCAGTGCTAGAGAAGGCCTAGTTGGGTACGAGCAGTACTTC. It translates to CSAREGLVGYEQYF.

This clonotype was recorded many times. The chain joins TRBV29-1 to TRBJ2-7; no reliable D call. The CDR3 has 12 residues. V lost 4 bases and J 6 bases, leaving 13 bases between the germline ends. The germline CDR1 and CDR2 sequences are SQVTM and ANQGSEA. CDR3 bases: TGCAGCGTTGCCGCAAACCATGGCGAGCAGTACTTC. Residues: CSVAANHGEQYF.

This clonotype showed up just a few times. This chain uses TRBV29-1 with TRBJ1-1; no firm D call. Germline CDR1 reads SQVTM; CDR2 reads ANQGSEA. The CDR3 is made up of 10 amino acids. V gave up 6 bases and J gave up 8 bases, with 10 bases separating them. The CDR3 region has the DNA TGCAGCGTCGGTGGGGAAGAAGCTTTCTTT. Translation: CSVGGEEAFF. Combining the CDR3 with reference TRBV29-1 and TRBJ1-1 gives the whole variable domain SAVISQKPSRDICQRGTSLTIQCQVDSQVTMMFWYRQQPGQSLTLIATANQGSEATYESGFVIDKFPISRPNLTFSTLTVSNMSPEDSSIYLCSVGGEEAFFGQGTRLTVV.

This clonotype turned up a few times. The rearrangement links TRBV6-4 to TRBJ1-1, with D maybe TRBD1 (5 bases). The CDR3 spans 13 residues. The germline gives CDR1 MRHNA, CDR2 SNTAGT. Trimming took off 3 bases at V and 1 base at J, with 6 bases between the two ends. CDR3 coding DNA: TGTGCCAGCAGTGAGACAGAGAACACTGAAGCTTTCTTT. This gives the protein CASSETENTEAFF.

This clonotype was counted a few times. The rearrangement joins TRBV7-9 to TRBJ2-3; a possible D gene is TRBD2 (5 bases). Trimming pared 5 bases from V and 4 bases from J, leaving 19 bases between. Germline CDR1 is SEHNR and CDR2 is FQNEAQ (reference sequence). This CDR3 region has 16 residues. CDR3 in amino acids: CASSQAVLVGADTQYF. CDR3 bases: TGTGCCAGCAGCCAAGCGGTGTTAGTAGGTGCAGATACGCAGTATTTT.

This clonotype was seen ten or more times. CDR3 sequence reads: CASSLALSGTEAFF. CDR3 bases: TGTGCCAGCAGTTTAGCGCTTTCGGGTACTGAAGCTTTCTTT. V gene TRBV12-3 or TRBV12-4 combines with J gene TRBJ1-1; no firm D call. The CDR3 has 14 amino acids. With 0 bases removed from V and 5 bases from J, the gap between germline ends came to 10 bases.